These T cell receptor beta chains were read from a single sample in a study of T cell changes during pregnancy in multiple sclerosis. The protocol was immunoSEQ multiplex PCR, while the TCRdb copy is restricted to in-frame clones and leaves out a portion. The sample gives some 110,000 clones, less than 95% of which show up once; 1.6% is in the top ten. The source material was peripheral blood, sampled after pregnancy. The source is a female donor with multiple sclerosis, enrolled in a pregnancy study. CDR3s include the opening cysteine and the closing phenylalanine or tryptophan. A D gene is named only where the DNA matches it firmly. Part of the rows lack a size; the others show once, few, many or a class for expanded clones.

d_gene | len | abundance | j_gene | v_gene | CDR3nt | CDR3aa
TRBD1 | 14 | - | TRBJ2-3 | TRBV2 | TGTGCCAGCAGCTCACAGGGGATGACAGATACGCAGTATTTT | CASSSQGMTDTQYF
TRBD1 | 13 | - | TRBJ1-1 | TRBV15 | TGTGCCACTGGACAGGGATTGGCCACTGAAGCTTTCTTT | CATGQGLATEAFF
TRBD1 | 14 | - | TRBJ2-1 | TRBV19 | TGTGCCAGTAGTATCAACACAGGGGGCGGGGGGCAGTTCTTC | CASSINTGGGGQFF
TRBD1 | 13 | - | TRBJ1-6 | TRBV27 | TGTGCCAGCGCGGGACAGCCGAATTCACCCCTCCACTTT | CASAGQPNSPLHF
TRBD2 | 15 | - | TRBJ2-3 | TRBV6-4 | TGTGCCAGCAGTGACGGCGGGAGTAGTACAGATACGCAGTATTTT | CASSDGGSSTDTQYF
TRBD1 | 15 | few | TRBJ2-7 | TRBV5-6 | TGTGCCAGCAGCCAAGGACAGGGCTCAAACTACGAGCAGTACTTC | CASSQGQGSNYEQYF
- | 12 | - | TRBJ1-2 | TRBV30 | TGTGCCTGGACCAGGGCTTCATATGGCTACACCTTC | CAWTRASYGYTF
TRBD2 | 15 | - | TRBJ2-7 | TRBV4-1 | TGCGCCAGCAGCCAAGTGGGGACTATTCGGGGCGAGCAGTACTTC | CASSQVGTIRGEQYF
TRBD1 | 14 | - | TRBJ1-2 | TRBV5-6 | TGTGCCAGCAGACGGACAGGGTCTCAGTATGGCTACACCTTC | CASRRTGSQYGYTF
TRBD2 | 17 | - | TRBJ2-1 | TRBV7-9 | TGTGCCAGCAGCACCAGGACTAGCGGGGTCAGGTTGAATGAGCAGTTCTTC | CASSTRTSGVRLNEQFF
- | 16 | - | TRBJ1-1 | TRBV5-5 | TGTGCCAGCAGCTCTGGACAGCAACTCTTTAACACTGAAGCTTTCTTT | CASSSGQQLFNTEAFF
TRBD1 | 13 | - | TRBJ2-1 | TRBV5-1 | TGCGCCAGCAGCTTGTCAAGGGGGCATGAGCAGTTCTTC | CASSLSRGHEQFF
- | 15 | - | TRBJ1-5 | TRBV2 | TGTGCCAGCAGATCCTGGGGGGGGAGCAATCAGCCCCAGCATTTT | CASRSWGGSNQPQHF
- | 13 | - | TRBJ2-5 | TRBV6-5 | TGTGCCAGCAGTTACCCACCTACGGAGACCCAGTACTTC | CASSYPPTETQYF
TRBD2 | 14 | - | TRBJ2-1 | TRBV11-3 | TGTGCCAGCAGCCGGTCTAGCGGATACAATGAGCAGTTCTTC | CASSRSSGYNEQFF
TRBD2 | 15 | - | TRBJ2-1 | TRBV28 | TGTGCCAGCAGCCGGACTAGCGGGACTTTGTATGAGCAGTTCTTC | CASSRTSGTLYEQFF
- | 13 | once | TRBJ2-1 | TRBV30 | TGTGCCTGGAGAGGGAGCATCTACAATGAGCAGTTCTTC | CAWRGSIYNEQFF
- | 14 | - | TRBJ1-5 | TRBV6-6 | TGTGCCAGCAGTTACTCTCAGGGCCCAGGACCCCAGCATTTT | CASSYSQGPGPQHF
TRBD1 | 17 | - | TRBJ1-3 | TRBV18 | TGTGCCAGCTCACCGACTTCGAGGGGGCAGGTGGGAAACACCATATATTTT | CASSPTSRGQVGNTIYF
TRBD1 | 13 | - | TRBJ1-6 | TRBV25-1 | TGTGCCAGCCAACGGGACAGGGATTCACCCCTCCACTTT | CASQRDRDSPLHF
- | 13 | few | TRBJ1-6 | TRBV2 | TGTGCCAGCAGTGAACAGGGCAATTCACCCCTCCACTTT | CASSEQGNSPLHF
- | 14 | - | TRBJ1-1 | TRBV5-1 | TGCGCCAGCAGCTTGTTAATAGGTAGCCCTGAAGCTTTCTTT | CASSLLIGSPEAFF
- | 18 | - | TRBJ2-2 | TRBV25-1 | TGTGCCAGCAGTGAGGGGGTGAGGTGGAGGGATGACACCGGGGAGCTGTTTTTT | CASSEGVRWRDDTGELFF
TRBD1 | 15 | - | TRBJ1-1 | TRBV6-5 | TGTGCCAGCACAGTCGGGACAGGGCATTTCGCTGAAGCTTTCTTT | CASTVGTGHFAEAFF
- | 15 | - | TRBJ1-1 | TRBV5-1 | TGCGCCAGCAGCTTGACCTCAACTCTGAACACTGAAGCTTTCTTT | CASSLTSTLNTEAFF
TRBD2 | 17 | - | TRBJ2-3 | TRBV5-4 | TGTGCCAGCAGCTTTCGACTAGCGGGAGCGATCACAGATACGCAGTATTTT | CASSFRLAGAITDTQYF
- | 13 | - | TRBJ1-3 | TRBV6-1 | TGTGCCAGCAGTGAATTAGTGGGAAACACCATATATTTT | CASSELVGNTIYF